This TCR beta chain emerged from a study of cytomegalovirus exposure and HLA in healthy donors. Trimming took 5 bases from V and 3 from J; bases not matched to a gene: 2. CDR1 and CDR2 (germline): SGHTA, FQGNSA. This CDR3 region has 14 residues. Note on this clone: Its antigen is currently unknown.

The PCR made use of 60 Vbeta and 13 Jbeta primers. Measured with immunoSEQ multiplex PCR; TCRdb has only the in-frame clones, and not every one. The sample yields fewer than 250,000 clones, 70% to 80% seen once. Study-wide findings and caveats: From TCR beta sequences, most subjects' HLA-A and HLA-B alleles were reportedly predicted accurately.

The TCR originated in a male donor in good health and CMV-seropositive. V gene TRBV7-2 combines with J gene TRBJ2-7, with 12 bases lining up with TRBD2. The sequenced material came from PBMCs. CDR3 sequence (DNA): TGTGCCAGCAGCCGGACTAGCGGGATCTACGAGCAGTACTTC. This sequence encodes CASSRTSGIYEQYF.